Below, 23 T cell receptor beta chains from the same sample are listed, as sequenced in a study of cytomegalovirus exposure and HLA in healthy donors. PCR employed 60 Vbeta and 13 Jbeta primers. Only in-frame clones appear in the TCRdb table, and some are missing; sequencing was by immunoSEQ multiplex PCR. The table has more than 100,000 clones, 82% seen once; the top ten hold roughly 8%. Input material: PBMCs. These receptor sequences come from a woman aged 45-60 years in good health and CMV-seropositive.

V and J are TRBV11-2 and TRBJ2-1; TRBD2 matches at 9 bases. The CDR3 is made up of 15 amino acids. CDR1 is SGHAT and CDR2 is FQNNGV in the germline V gene. Trimming removed 1 base from V and 9 bases from J; junction bases left unmatched: 7. DNA of the CDR3: TGTGCCAGCAGCTTAGTAGCGGGAGAATTTGTTGAGCAGTTCTTC. This encodes CASSLVAGEFVEQFF.

J is TRBJ1-2 and V is TRBV30, with D possibly being TRBD1 (6 bases). V lost 2 bases, J lost 8 bases, and 15 bases lay in between. Germline V CDR1 and CDR2: GTSNPN, SVGIG (reference sequence). This CDR3 region has 13 residues. For the CDR3, the DNA is TGTGCCTGGAGTACCTCGACAGGCACCGGCTACACCTTC. The encoded protein is CAWSTSTGTGYTF.

The chain is built from TRBV19 and TRBJ1-4; 7 bases align to TRBD1. Germline V gene lookup returns CDR1 LNHDA and CDR2 SQIVND (reference sequence). This CDR3 has 13 amino acids. Trimming took 10 bases from V and 7 from J; bases not matched to a gene: 9. The CDR3 coding sequence is TGTGCCACCATCGACAGGGCCGGTGAAAAACTGTTTTTT. Translating it yields CATIDRAGEKLFF.

The rearrangement joins TRBV5-4 to TRBJ1-1; 7 nucleotides line up with TRBD1. CDR3 length: 15 amino acids. Per germline, CDR1 SGHNT and CDR2 YYREEE (reference sequence). Trimming removed 4 bases from V and 1 base from J; junction bases left unmatched: 7. Here the CDR3 DNA reads TGTGCCAGCAGCCGCGGACAGGACGCGAACACTGAAGCTTTCTTT. It is translated as CASSRGQDANTEAFF.

This chain joins TRBV7-3 and TRBJ2-5; the D is unclear. The ends were cut back, 5 bases at V and 1 base at J, with 14 bases in the middle. Germline assignment: CDR1 SGHTA and CDR2 FQGTGA. The CDR3 is 15 amino acids. CDR3 amino acids: CASSVAVSGQETQYF. CDR3 DNA: TGTGCCAGCAGCGTAGCAGTAAGTGGCCAAGAGACCCAGTACTTC.

The chain links TRBV7-8 to TRBJ2-7, with TRBD1 matching over 7 bases. Germline V gene lookup returns CDR1 SGHVS and CDR2 FQNEAQ. With 5 bases clipped from V and 6 bases from J, the junction kept 10 bases outside the gene matches. This CDR3 spans 14 amino acids. The DNA of the CDR3 is TGTGCCAGCAGCCGGGACAGCATCTCCCTCGAGCAGTACTTC. It translates to CASSRDSISLEQYF.

This clone was found once. The CDR3 DNA reads TGCGCCAGCAGTGAGTGGGCGGGAGCAGAGTCCTACGAGCAGTACTTC. Translated: CASSEWAGAESYEQYF. V usage is TRBV10-2 and J usage is TRBJ2-7; 7 bases map to TRBD2. The CDR3 contains 16 residues. With 1 base clipped from V and 1 base from J, the junction kept 7 bases outside the gene matches. CDR1 and CDR2 (germline): WSHSY, SAAADI.

This clone was observed a handful of times. The J gene is TRBJ2-2, the V gene TRBV18; possible D gene TRBD1, 6 bases. This CDR3 comprises 15 residues. The germline CDR1 and CDR2 sequences are KGHSH and LQKENI. V was trimmed by 3 bases and J by 4 bases, leaving 12 bases between them. The CDR3 DNA reads TGTGCCAGCTCACCGGCAACAGGGCGCACCGGGGAGCTGTTTTTT. This sequence encodes CASSPATGRTGELFF.

The chain has TRBV29-1 and TRBJ2-5; a weak D match, TRBD1 (5 bases). The CDR3 covers 12 residues. The germline gives CDR1 SQVTM, CDR2 ANQGSEA. V lost 6 bases to trimming and J lost 0 bases, with 8 bases between them. CDR3: CSVDTYQETQYF. The CDR3 DNA follows: TGCAGCGTGGACACGTACCAAGAGACCCAGTACTTC.

V usage is TRBV7-9 and J usage is TRBJ2-1; 13 positions match TRBD2. Germline CDR1 is SEHNR and CDR2 is FQNEAQ (reference sequence). Germline trimming cut 5 bases from V and 8 bases from J; bases unmatched to any gene: 15. This CDR3 spans 18 amino acids. In DNA, the CDR3 is TGTGCCAGCAGCCCAAAACGGGCTGGGACTAGCGGGACTCATGAGCAGTTCTTC. It encodes CASSPKRAGTSGTHEQFF.

A single count supports this clone. The chain is built from TRBV6-1 and TRBJ2-1; D perhaps matches TRBD2 (5 bases). Trimming shortened V by 2 bases and J by 8 bases, and 7 bases separated the two germline ends. This CDR3 is 12 amino acids long. Germline V lookup: CDR1 MNHNS, CDR2 SASEGT. The CDR3 is CASSESGDEQFF. CDR3 nucleotide sequence: TGTGCCAGCAGTGAATCCGGGGATGAGCAGTTCTTC.

The chain uses TRBV4-3 and TRBJ2-6; 12 nucleotides line up with TRBD2. From germline, CDR1 is LGHNA and CDR2 YSLEER. Germline trimming cut 0 bases from V and 10 bases from J; bases unmatched to any gene: 7. This CDR3 region has 17 residues. CDR3 DNA: TGCGCCAGCAGCCAAGATAGGGGGCTAGCGGGGGGGAACGTCCTGACTTTC. Its protein is CASSQDRGLAGGNVLTF.

In its sample, this clone was seen a few times. This chain links TRBV5-4 with TRBJ1-1, with D perhaps TRBD1 (6 bases). CDR1 is SGHNT, CDR2 YYREEE, per germline (reference sequence). The CDR3 contains 15 residues. The V end was cut by 4 bases, the J end by 2 bases, with 15 bases between. Here the CDR3 DNA reads TGTGCCAGCAGCAGATGGGACACCCGAAACACTGAAGCTTTCTTT. Translation: CASSRWDTRNTEAFF.

The CDR3 bases are TGCGCCAGCAGCCATCCCAGCGGGCACTACGGGTACAATGAGCAGTTCTTC. This codes for CASSHPSGHYGYNEQFF. The chain carries TRBV4-1 and TRBJ2-1; D might be TRBD2 (6 bases). CDR3 size: 17 residues. Germline loops: CDR1 MGHRA, CDR2 YSYEKL. Trimming stripped 3 bases from V and 4 bases from J, with 19 bases between.

The count of this clone is one. This chain uses TRBV14 with TRBJ2-7; 10 nucleotides agree with TRBD1. CDR1 SGHDN and CDR2 FVKESK come from the germline V gene. This CDR3 spans 15 amino acids. V trimming: 3 bases; J trimming: 5 bases; junction bases outside the gene matches: 7. CDR3 protein: CASSQRGQGSHEQYF. The CDR3 nucleotides are TGTGCCAGCAGCCAGAGGGGACAGGGGTCCCACGAGCAGTACTTC.

The chain couples TRBV28 to TRBJ2-5; a weak D match, TRBD1 (6 bases). Judging by the DNA end, TRBJ2-7 fits better; the J call may be wrong. The CDR3 totals 14 residues. The germline V gene encodes CDR1 MDHEN and CDR2 SYDVKM. CDR3 in amino acids: CASSPRQEAYEQYF. The DNA of the CDR3 is TGTGCCAGCAGTCCCCGACAGGAAGCCTACGAGCAGTACTTC.

This clone appeared a few times. The chain links TRBV7-9 to TRBJ2-5, with TRBD2 matching over 8 bases. The CDR3 extends over 15 amino acids. V dropped 11 bases and J dropped 3; count of bases not matched to a gene: 14. Germline-derived CDR1 and CDR2 are SEHNR and FQNEAQ (reference sequence). Here the CDR3 reads CAGASRLANKETQYF. The CDR3 DNA reads as TGTGCCGGAGCGAGTAGACTAGCGAATAAAGAGACCCAGTACTTC.

The chain joins TRBV2 to TRBJ2-2; 11 bases map to TRBD1. The germline gives CDR1 SNHLY, CDR2 FYNNEI. This CDR3 has 13 residues. V shed 6 bases and J 8 bases; nucleotides not matched to a gene: 2. For the CDR3, the DNA is TGTGCCAGCAGGGACAGGGGGCTTGGGGAGCTGTTTTTT. This codes for CASRDRGLGELFF.

The chain has TRBV7-2 and TRBJ2-2; D gene unclear. The CDR3 contains 16 residues. V dropped 1 base and J dropped 2 bases, with 11 bases sitting between them. Germline V gives CDR1 SGHTA, CDR2 FQGNSA. In nucleotides, the CDR3 is TGTGCCAGCAGCTTAGGTGGCAGACATAACACCGGGGAGCTGTTTTTT. This translates into CASSLGGRHNTGELFF.

The sample holds a few counts of this clone. This chain links TRBV11-2 with TRBJ2-2; 9 positions agree with TRBD2. CDR1 is SGHAT, CDR2 FQNNGV, per germline. With V trimmed by 5 bases and J by 3 bases, 13 bases remained unmatched. This CDR3 region has 18 residues. CDR3: CASSKGLAFSEDTGELFF. CDR3 bases: TGTGCCAGCAGCAAGGGACTAGCCTTTTCCGAGGACACCGGGGAGCTGTTTTTT.

This clone occurred once. This chain connects TRBV5-8 to TRBJ1-3, with 7 bases identical to TRBD1. The junction had 4 bases not matched to a gene; V was cut back by 6 bases and J by 10 bases. Germline V gene data show CDR1 as SGHTS and CDR2 as YDEGEE. This CDR3 spans 11 amino acids. CDR3 bases: TGTGCCAGCACCCGACAGGGAACCATATATTTT. This codes for CASTRQGTIYF.

The chain links TRBV28 to TRBJ2-3; a possible D gene is TRBD2 (7 bases). V lost 7 bases and J lost 0, with 23 bases in between. The CDR3 runs 18 residues. The germline V gene has CDR1 MDHEN and CDR2 SYDVKM. The CDR3 sequence is CASTSTGTIQISTDTQYF. The CDR3, as DNA: TGTGCCAGCACCTCTACAGGGACTATCCAAATTAGCACAGATACGCAGTATTTT.

The chain joins TRBV27 to TRBJ2-7, with 9 bases fitting TRBD2. The CDR3 is 14 amino acids. Germline V gene lookup returns CDR1 MNHEY and CDR2 SMNVEV (reference sequence). J lost 2 bases, V lost 4 bases, and 3 bases had no gene match. Here the CDR3 DNA reads TGTGCCAGCAGTTCAGCGGGAGGAACCTACGAGCAGTACTTC. Translated: CASSSAGGTYEQYF.